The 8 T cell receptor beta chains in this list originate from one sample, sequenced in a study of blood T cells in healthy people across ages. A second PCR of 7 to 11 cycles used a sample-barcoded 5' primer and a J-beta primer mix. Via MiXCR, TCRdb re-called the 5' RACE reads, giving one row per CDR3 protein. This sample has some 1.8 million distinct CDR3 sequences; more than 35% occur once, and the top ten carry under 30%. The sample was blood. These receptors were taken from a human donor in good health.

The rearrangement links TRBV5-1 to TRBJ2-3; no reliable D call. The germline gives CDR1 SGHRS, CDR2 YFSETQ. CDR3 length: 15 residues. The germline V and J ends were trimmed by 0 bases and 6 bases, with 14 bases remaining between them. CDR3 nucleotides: TGCGCCAGCAGCTTGGAGGGCCGCTGGATGGATACGCAGTATTTT. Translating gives CASSLEGRWMDTQYF.

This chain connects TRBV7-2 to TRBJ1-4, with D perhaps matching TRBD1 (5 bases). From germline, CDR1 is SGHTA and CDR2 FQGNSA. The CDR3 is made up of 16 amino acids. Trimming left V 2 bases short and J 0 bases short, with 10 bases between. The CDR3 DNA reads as TGTGCCAGCAGCTTACAGGGAGTTCCAACTAATGAAAAACTGTTTTTT. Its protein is CASSLQGVPTNEKLFF.

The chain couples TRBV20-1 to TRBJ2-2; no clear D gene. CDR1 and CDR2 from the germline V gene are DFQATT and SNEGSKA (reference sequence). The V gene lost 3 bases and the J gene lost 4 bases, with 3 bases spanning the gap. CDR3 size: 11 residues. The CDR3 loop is CSASGTGELFF. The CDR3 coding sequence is TGCAGTGCTAGCGGCACCGGGGAGCTGTTTTTT.

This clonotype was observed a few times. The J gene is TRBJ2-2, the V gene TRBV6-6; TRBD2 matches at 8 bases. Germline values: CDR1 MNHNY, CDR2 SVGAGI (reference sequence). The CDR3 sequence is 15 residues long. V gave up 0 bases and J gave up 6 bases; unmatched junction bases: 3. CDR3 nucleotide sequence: TGTGCCAGCAGTTACTCGGTGACTAGCGCCGGGGAGCTGTTTTTT. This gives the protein CASSYSVTSAGELFF.

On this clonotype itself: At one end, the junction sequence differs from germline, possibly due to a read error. This CDR3 is CACSVDPYTDTQYF. CDR3 nucleotide sequence: TGTGCCTGCAGCGTAGACCCATACACAGATACGCAGTATTTT. The rearrangement joins TRBV9 to TRBJ2-3; D ambiguous. Looked up from germline, CDR1 is SGDLS and CDR2 is YYNGEE. The CDR3 contains 14 residues.

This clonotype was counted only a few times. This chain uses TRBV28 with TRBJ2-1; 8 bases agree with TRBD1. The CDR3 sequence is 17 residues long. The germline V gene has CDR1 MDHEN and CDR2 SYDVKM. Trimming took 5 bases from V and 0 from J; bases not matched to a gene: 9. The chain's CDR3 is CASSHRDRKSSYNEQFF. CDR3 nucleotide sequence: TGTGCCAGCAGTCACCGGGACAGGAAGAGCTCCTACAATGAGCAGTTCTTC.

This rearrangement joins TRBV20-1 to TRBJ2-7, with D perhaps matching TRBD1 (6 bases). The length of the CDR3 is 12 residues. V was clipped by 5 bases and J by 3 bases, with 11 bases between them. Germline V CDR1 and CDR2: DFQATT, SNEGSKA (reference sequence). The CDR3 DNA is TGCAGTGCTGTGGACAGATACTACGAGCAGTACTTC. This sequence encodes CSAVDRYYEQYF.

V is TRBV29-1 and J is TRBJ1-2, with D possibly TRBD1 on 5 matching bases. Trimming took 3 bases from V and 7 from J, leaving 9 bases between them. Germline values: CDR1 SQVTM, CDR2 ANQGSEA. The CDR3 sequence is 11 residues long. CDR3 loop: CSVDRVGGYTF. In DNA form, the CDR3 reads TGCAGCGTTGACAGGGTGGGTGGCTACACCTTC.